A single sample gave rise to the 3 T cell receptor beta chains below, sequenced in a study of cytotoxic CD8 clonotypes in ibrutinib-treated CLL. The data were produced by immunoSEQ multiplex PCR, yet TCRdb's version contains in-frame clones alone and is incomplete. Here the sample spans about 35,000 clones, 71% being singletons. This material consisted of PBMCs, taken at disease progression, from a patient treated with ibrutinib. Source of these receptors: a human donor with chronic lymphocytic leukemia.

The CDR3 sequence is CASSLAGQSSGYTF. CDR3 coding DNA: TGCGCCAGCAGCTTGGCGGGGCAGAGTAGTGGCTACACCTTC. V and J are TRBV5-1 and TRBJ1-2; tentative D call: TRBD1 (5 bases). Trimming removed 0 bases at V and 7 bases at J, with 13 bases between. CDR3 size: 14 residues. Germline V gene lookup returns CDR1 SGHRS and CDR2 YFSETQ.

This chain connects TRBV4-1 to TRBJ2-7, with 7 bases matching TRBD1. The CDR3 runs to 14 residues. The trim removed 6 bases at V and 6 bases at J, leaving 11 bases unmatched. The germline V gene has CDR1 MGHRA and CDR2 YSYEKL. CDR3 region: CASRHLTGEGEQYF. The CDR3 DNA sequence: TGCGCCAGCAGGCACCTTACAGGGGAAGGCGAGCAGTACTTC.

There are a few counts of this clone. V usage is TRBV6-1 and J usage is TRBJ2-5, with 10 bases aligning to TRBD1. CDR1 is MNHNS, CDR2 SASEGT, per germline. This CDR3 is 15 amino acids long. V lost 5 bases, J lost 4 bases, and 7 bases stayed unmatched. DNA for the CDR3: TGTGCCAGCAGTCTCCGGGACAGGGGTCTAGAGACCCAGTACTTC. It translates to CASSLRDRGLETQYF.